This T cell receptor (beta chain) came from a study of CDR3 diversity in severe acne. With respect to this clonotype: At one of its ends the junction is not consistent with the germline gene, which may arise from a read error.

There are 13 residues in the CDR3. The germline CDR1 and CDR2 sequences are LNHDA and SQIVND (reference sequence). TCRdb recomputed calls from the PCR reads with MiXCR, one row per CDR3 protein. The profile shows 100,000 or so distinct CDR3 sequences, approximately 47% of them singletons. The source of this sequence is a male donor with acne. Sequencing was performed on blood. The rearrangement links TRBV19 to TRBJ1-1; D not resolved. The CDR3, as DNA: TGTGCCAGTAGTATTCAGACGAACACTGAAGATTTATTT. This sequence encodes CASSIQTNTEDLF.